These T cell receptor beta chains were read from a single sample in a study of blood T cell repertoires in COVID-19. The data were produced by immunoSEQ multiplex PCR, yet TCRdb's version contains in-frame clones alone and is incomplete. Among some 300,000 clones, roughly 88% were seen once, and the ten largest hold 6.9%. Sequencing was performed on peripheral blood. These receptors came from a woman younger than 45 who had recovered from COVID-19. Each CDR3 is given with its conserved first and last residue.

J: TRBJ1-5; V: TRBV3-1/TRBV3-2; CDR3: CASSHQGQPQHF
J: TRBJ2-1; V: TRBV7-3; CDR3: CASSLTTYNEQFF
J: TRBJ2-7; V: TRBV27; CDR3: CASSLSPGTGDYEQYF
J: TRBJ1-5; V: TRBV28; CDR3: CASSPRGWKNQPQHF
J: TRBJ2-5; V: TRBV5-4; CDR3: CASSPNPTSGGPETQYF
J: TRBJ1-2; V: TRBV30; CDR3: CAWSVRGTGSYGYTF
J: TRBJ2-7; V: TRBV2; CDR3: CASLRDSYEQYF
J: TRBJ1-2; V: TRBV18; CDR3: CASSLPGTGSFGYTF
J: TRBJ2-7; V: TRBV7-2; CDR3: CASSPPGGHYEQYF
J: TRBJ2-1; V: TRBV7-2; CDR3: CASSPQGLGNEQFF
J: TRBJ1-5; V: TRBV2; CDR3: CASSGGGDQPQHF
J: TRBJ1-1; V: TRBV5-6; CDR3: CASSLAGLGTEAFF
J: TRBJ2-7; V: TRBV18; CDR3: CASSPYRDRDEQYF
J: TRBJ2-2; V: TRBV18; CDR3: CASSPGQLNTGELFF
J: TRBJ1-2; V: TRBV18; CDR3: CASSQNRRGYTF
J: TRBJ2-7; V: TRBV19; CDR3: CASSIPRLPLEQYF
J: TRBJ1-1; V: TRBV10-2; CDR3: CASRRGNTEAFF
J: TRBJ1-5; V: TRBV28; CDR3: CASRYPERVGQPQHF
J: TRBJ1-2; V: TRBV2; CDR3: CASSEALDSRGYTF
J: TRBJ1-6; V: TRBV5-6; CDR3: CASSRWTGGMGSYNSPLHF
J: TRBJ2-7; V: TRBV2; CDR3: CASSRGRSEQYF
J: TRBJ1-2; V: TRBV3-1/TRBV3-2; CDR3: CASSQASRGPGYTF
J: TRBJ2-2; V: TRBV7-3; CDR3: CASSSWGTGSTGELFF
J: TRBJ2-3; V: TRBV5-1; CDR3: CASRTGGGTDTQYF
J: TRBJ1-2; V: TRBV12-3/TRBV12-4; CDR3: CASSRDRLYGYTF
J: TRBJ2-5; V: TRBV20-1; CDR3: CSRPGQANF
J: TRBJ1-5; V: TRBV2; CDR3: CASSVGVRGQPQHF
J: TRBJ2-1; V: TRBV25-1; CDR3: CASSERLAGGNEQFF
J: TRBJ1-2; V: TRBV4-1; CDR3: CASSQAGTSYGYTF
J: TRBJ2-7; V: TRBV3-1/TRBV3-2; CDR3: CASSQDPAGGFIYEQYF
J: TRBJ1-4; V: TRBV13; CDR3: CASSEYQPGSYEKLFF
J: TRBJ1-1; V: TRBV28; CDR3: CATSYTEAFF
J: TRBJ1-1; V: TRBV6-6; CDR3: CASIKQMNTEAFF
J: TRBJ2-1; V: TRBV2; CDR3: CLSLSSYNEQFF
J: TRBJ2-3; V: TRBV6-5; CDR3: CASSHRGGHWDTQYF
J: TRBJ1-4; V: TRBV7-9; CDR3: CASSLDREGEKLFF
J: TRBJ2-7; V: TRBV27; CDR3: CASSIEGAGGYEQYF
J: TRBJ2-1; V: TRBV19; CDR3: CASSRSSGGIYNEQFF
J: TRBJ1-2; V: TRBV3-1/TRBV3-2; CDR3: CASSQDPWDRVYNYGYTF
J: TRBJ1-2; V: TRBV5-1; CDR3: CASSLIITRGAQGYTF
J: TRBJ2-7; V: TRBV7-9; CDR3: CASSGTSGDSYEQYF
J: TRBJ1-6; V: TRBV21-1; CDR3: CASSKEGTGGNSPLHF
J: TRBJ1-4; V: TRBV10-1; CDR3: CASSAPDRGHEKLFF
J: TRBJ2-7; V: TRBV6-6; CDR3: CASTAGRTYEQYF
J: TRBJ1-2; V: TRBV10-3; CDR3: CAISESRRDGYTF
J: TRBJ2-7; V: TRBV12-5; CDR3: CASGNDREQYF
J: TRBJ2-7; V: TRBV25-1; CDR3: CASTRGGQDEQYF
J: TRBJ2-2; V: TRBV7-2; CDR3: CASSLALAGTRELFF
J: TRBJ2-5; V: TRBV27; CDR3: CASSLRTDTSQETQYF
J: TRBJ1-2; V: TRBV5-1; CDR3: CASSLRQGLNYGYTF
J: TRBJ1-1; V: TRBV4-3; CDR3: CASSQALQGADTEAFF
J: TRBJ1-5; V: TRBV28; CDR3: CASSTDRVENQPQHF
J: TRBJ1-5; V: TRBV6-1; CDR3: CASSEPGLVIRPQHF
J: TRBJ2-7; V: TRBV6-5; CDR3: CASSYSTGLYEQYF
J: TRBJ2-6; V: TRBV6-4; CDR3: CASSDSPGNSGANVLTF
J: TRBJ1-4; V: TRBV6-5; CDR3: CASSRDSQYEKLFF
J: TRBJ2-5; V: TRBV5-4; CDR3: CASSPGTNQETQYF
J: TRBJ2-5; V: TRBV7-3; CDR3: CASSRGADETQYF
J: TRBJ1-1; V: TRBV6-4; CDR3: CASSDNRVVTEAFF